These T cell receptor beta chains were read from a single sample in a study of blood T cell repertoires in COVID-19. Sequencing was performed with immunoSEQ multiplex PCR; in TCRdb, only in-frame clones are kept and a portion is missing. The profile shows 150,000 or so clones, about 90% of them singletons. The sample was peripheral blood. All receptors derive from a human donor in a cohort sampled during active COVID-19. The CDR3 runs from the conserved cysteine through the conserved F or W. Each record gives: D gene, V gene, clone size, J gene, CDR3 protein, CDR3 DNA. The D gene is left open where the match is weak. Size values are once, few and many counts, or a class for expanded clones, and some rows have none.

d_gene: TRBD1
v_gene: TRBV2
abundance: NA
j_gene: TRBJ2-5
CDR3aa: CASSGGRGETQYF
CDR3nt: TGTGCCAGCAGTGGTGGCAGGGGGGAGACCCAGTACTTC

d_gene: TRBD1
v_gene: TRBV4-2
abundance: NA
j_gene: TRBJ2-7
CDR3aa: CASSLRDRSNEQYF
CDR3nt: TGTGCCAGCAGCCTCCGGGACAGGAGTAACGAGCAGTACTTC

d_gene: NA
v_gene: TRBV6-5
abundance: NA
j_gene: TRBJ1-1
CDR3aa: CASSYSSSRGNTEAFF
CDR3nt: TGTGCCAGCAGTTACTCGAGTAGCCGTGGGAACACTGAAGCTTTCTTT

d_gene: NA
v_gene: TRBV6-5
abundance: NA
j_gene: TRBJ2-7
CDR3aa: CASRLTSGGYEQYF
CDR3nt: TGTGCCAGCAGGCTGACCTCTGGAGGCTACGAGCAGTACTTC

d_gene: NA
v_gene: TRBV4-1
abundance: NA
j_gene: TRBJ1-4
CDR3aa: CASSQETSTNEKLFF
CDR3nt: TGCGCCAGCAGCCAAGAGACATCGACTAATGAAAAACTGTTTTTT

d_gene: NA
v_gene: TRBV29-1
abundance: NA
j_gene: TRBJ2-5
CDR3aa: CSVDRQGGETQYF
CDR3nt: TGCAGCGTTGATCGGCAGGGGGGTGAGACCCAGTACTTC

d_gene: TRBD1
v_gene: TRBV28
abundance: NA
j_gene: TRBJ2-2
CDR3aa: CASSQTGPTGELFF
CDR3nt: TGTGCCAGCAGTCAGACAGGGCCCACCGGGGAGCTGTTTTTT

d_gene: NA
v_gene: TRBV7-6
abundance: NA
j_gene: TRBJ2-1
CDR3aa: CASSHRTGGAEQFF
CDR3nt: TGTGCCAGCAGCCATAGGACGGGCGGGGCGGAGCAGTTCTTC

d_gene: NA
v_gene: TRBV28
abundance: NA
j_gene: TRBJ1-5
CDR3aa: CASSLYRVLQQPQHF
CDR3nt: TGTGCCAGCAGTTTATACAGGGTTCTACAGCAGCCCCAGCATTTT

d_gene: TRBD2
v_gene: TRBV7-8
abundance: NA
j_gene: TRBJ2-2
CDR3aa: CASSLPTSGRTGELFF
CDR3nt: TGTGCCAGCAGCCTACCCACTAGCGGGAGGACCGGGGAGCTGTTTTTT

d_gene: TRBD2
v_gene: TRBV5-1
abundance: NA
j_gene: TRBJ2-1
CDR3aa: CASSLVSGGGDEQFF
CDR3nt: TGCGCCAGCAGCTTGGTTAGCGGGGGTGGGGATGAGCAGTTCTTC

d_gene: NA
v_gene: TRBV19
abundance: NA
j_gene: TRBJ2-6
CDR3aa: CASSTGVWQGTGANVLTF
CDR3nt: TGTGCCAGTAGTACGGGAGTTTGGCAGGGAACTGGGGCCAACGTCCTGACTTTC

d_gene: NA
v_gene: TRBV29-1
abundance: NA
j_gene: TRBJ2-5
CDR3aa: CSSRQNQETQYF
CDR3nt: TGCAGCTCAAGACAGAACCAAGAGACCCAGTACTTC

d_gene: NA
v_gene: TRBV11-2
abundance: NA
j_gene: TRBJ1-1
CDR3aa: CASSLDTGTEAFF
CDR3nt: TGTGCCAGCAGCTTAGATACAGGGACTGAAGCTTTCTTT

d_gene: NA
v_gene: TRBV30
abundance: NA
j_gene: TRBJ2-2
CDR3aa: CAWSTVSTGELFF
CDR3nt: TGTGCCTGGAGTACGGTCTCCACCGGGGAGCTGTTTTTT

d_gene: NA
v_gene: TRBV30
abundance: NA
j_gene: TRBJ1-1
CDR3aa: CAWRANRNTEAFF
CDR3nt: TGTGCCTGGAGAGCAAACAGGAACACTGAAGCTTTCTTT

d_gene: TRBD2
v_gene: TRBV7-2
abundance: few
j_gene: TRBJ2-5
CDR3aa: CASSSAGGGETQYF
CDR3nt: TGTGCCAGCAGCTCAGCGGGAGGGGGAGAGACCCAGTACTTC

d_gene: TRBD1
v_gene: TRBV19
abundance: NA
j_gene: TRBJ1-5
CDR3aa: CASSVETGAVGQPQHF
CDR3nt: TGTGCCAGTAGTGTCGAGACAGGGGCGGTAGGTCAGCCCCAGCATTTT

d_gene: NA
v_gene: TRBV7-9
abundance: once
j_gene: TRBJ2-3
CDR3aa: CASSLGGGASTDTQYF
CDR3nt: TGTGCCAGCAGCTTAGGAGGTGGGGCGAGCACAGATACGCAGTATTTT

d_gene: TRBD1
v_gene: TRBV13
abundance: once
j_gene: TRBJ2-5
CDR3aa: CASNKNTGTVQETQYF
CDR3nt: TGTGCCAGCAACAAAAACACCGGGACAGTACAAGAGACCCAGTACTTC

d_gene: NA
v_gene: TRBV7-9
abundance: NA
j_gene: TRBJ2-2
CDR3aa: CASSLVQGSNTGELFF
CDR3nt: TGTGCCAGCAGCTTAGTACAGGGATCGAACACCGGGGAGCTGTTTTTT

d_gene: NA
v_gene: TRBV9
abundance: NA
j_gene: TRBJ1-1
CDR3aa: CASSASGQPNTEAFF
CDR3nt: TGTGCCAGCAGCGCTTCTGGACAGCCGAACACTGAAGCTTTCTTT

d_gene: NA
v_gene: TRBV28
abundance: NA
j_gene: TRBJ2-1
CDR3aa: CASSYDMTNTDEQFF
CDR3nt: TGTGCCAGCAGTTATGACATGACGAATACGGATGAGCAGTTCTTC

d_gene: NA
v_gene: TRBV15
abundance: NA
j_gene: TRBJ2-2
CDR3aa: CATSPGAYTGELFF
CDR3nt: TGTGCCACCAGCCCAGGGGCTTACACCGGGGAGCTGTTTTTT

d_gene: NA
v_gene: TRBV7-2
abundance: NA
j_gene: TRBJ2-7
CDR3aa: CASSLSHLARSYEQYF
CDR3nt: TGTGCCAGCAGCTTAAGTCACCTAGCGCGATCCTACGAGCAGTACTTC

d_gene: TRBD2
v_gene: TRBV11-2
abundance: NA
j_gene: TRBJ2-2
CDR3aa: CASSLGLAGGTGELFF
CDR3nt: TGTGCCAGCAGCCTCGGACTAGCTGGCGGCACCGGGGAGCTGTTTTTT

d_gene: NA
v_gene: TRBV4-3
abundance: NA
j_gene: TRBJ1-1
CDR3aa: CASSPNNPSTEAFF
CDR3nt: TGCGCCAGCAGCCCTAATAATCCCTCCACTGAAGCTTTCTTT

d_gene: NA
v_gene: TRBV7-9
abundance: NA
j_gene: TRBJ2-5
CDR3aa: CASSLASGGRETQYF
CDR3nt: TGTGCCAGCAGCTTAGCGAGTGGAGGGAGAGAGACCCAGTACTTC

d_gene: TRBD1
v_gene: TRBV5-1
abundance: NA
j_gene: TRBJ1-6
CDR3aa: CASSSGQGGSPLHF
CDR3nt: TGCGCCAGCAGCTCTGGACAGGGTGGCTCACCCCTCCACTTT

d_gene: NA
v_gene: TRBV5-5
abundance: NA
j_gene: TRBJ2-2
CDR3aa: CASSLRGTGGELFF
CDR3nt: TGTGCCAGCAGCCTCAGGGGTACGGGCGGGGAGCTGTTTTTT

d_gene: TRBD1
v_gene: TRBV6-6
abundance: few
j_gene: TRBJ1-2
CDR3aa: CASTRGRGRWDGYTF
CDR3nt: TGTGCCAGCACCCGGGGCAGGGGGCGTTGGGATGGCTACACCTTC

d_gene: NA
v_gene: TRBV28
abundance: NA
j_gene: TRBJ2-5
CDR3aa: CASSLLSGQETQYF
CDR3nt: TGTGCCAGCAGTTTACTGAGCGGCCAAGAGACCCAGTACTTC

d_gene: TRBD1
v_gene: TRBV28
abundance: NA
j_gene: TRBJ1-4
CDR3aa: CASSRTGSGEKLFF
CDR3nt: TGTGCCAGCAGTCGGACAGGTAGTGGCGAAAAACTGTTTTTT

d_gene: NA
v_gene: TRBV6-5
abundance: NA
j_gene: TRBJ2-1
CDR3aa: CASSRGAYNEQFF
CDR3nt: TGTGCCAGCAGTCGGGGTGCCTACAATGAGCAGTTCTTC

d_gene: TRBD1
v_gene: TRBV7-2
abundance: NA
j_gene: TRBJ2-7
CDR3aa: CASSGTGTESYEQYF
CDR3nt: TGTGCCAGCAGCGGTACCGGGACAGAGTCCTACGAGCAGTACTTC

d_gene: NA
v_gene: TRBV9
abundance: NA
j_gene: TRBJ1-1
CDR3aa: CASSVQGNTEAFF
CDR3nt: TGTGCCAGCAGCGTACAGGGGAACACTGAAGCTTTCTTT

d_gene: NA
v_gene: TRBV5-8
abundance: NA
j_gene: TRBJ2-7
CDR3aa: CASSKTRVSYEQYF
CDR3nt: TGTGCCAGCAGCAAAACCCGGGTTTCCTACGAGCAGTACTTC

d_gene: TRBD1
v_gene: TRBV2
abundance: NA
j_gene: TRBJ1-5
CDR3aa: CASSVRQGSNQPQHF
CDR3nt: TGTGCCAGCAGTGTAAGACAGGGTAGCAATCAGCCCCAGCATTTT

d_gene: NA
v_gene: TRBV18
abundance: few
j_gene: TRBJ2-5
CDR3aa: CASSPPGVGETQYF
CDR3nt: TGTGCCAGCTCACCCCCGGGAGTAGGAGAGACCCAGTACTTC

d_gene: TRBD2
v_gene: TRBV11-2
abundance: many
j_gene: TRBJ2-1
CDR3aa: CASSPSGSYNEQFF
CDR3nt: TGTGCCAGCAGCCCGAGCGGGAGCTACAATGAGCAGTTCTTC

d_gene: NA
v_gene: TRBV11-2
abundance: NA
j_gene: TRBJ1-1
CDR3aa: CASSYGQFEAFF
CDR3nt: TGTGCCAGCAGCTATGGACAGTTTGAAGCTTTCTTT

d_gene: TRBD2
v_gene: TRBV3-1/TRBV3-2
abundance: once
j_gene: TRBJ2-3
CDR3aa: CASSQELATTDTQYF
CDR3nt: TGTGCCAGCAGCCAAGAACTAGCGACCACAGATACGCAGTATTTT

d_gene: NA
v_gene: TRBV3-1/TRBV3-2
abundance: NA
j_gene: TRBJ1-4
CDR3aa: CASSQESGQKEKLFF
CDR3nt: TGTGCCAGCAGCCAAGAAAGTGGGCAGAAGGAAAAACTGTTTTTT

d_gene: TRBD1
v_gene: TRBV19
abundance: NA
j_gene: TRBJ1-2
CDR3aa: CASSRTGSDYTF
CDR3nt: TGTGCCAGTTCACGGACAGGGAGTGACTACACCTTC

d_gene: NA
v_gene: TRBV5-4
abundance: NA
j_gene: TRBJ2-2
CDR3aa: CASSLDIKRTGELFF
CDR3nt: TGTGCCAGCAGCTTGGATATCAAGCGTACCGGGGAGCTGTTTTTT

d_gene: NA
v_gene: TRBV24-1
abundance: NA
j_gene: TRBJ2-5
CDR3aa: CATSDQGRGLETQYF
CDR3nt: TGTGCCACCAGTGATCAGGGAAGAGGTCTAGAGACCCAGTACTTC

d_gene: TRBD2
v_gene: TRBV5-1
abundance: NA
j_gene: TRBJ2-5
CDR3aa: CASSHVGLADQETQYF
CDR3nt: TGCGCCAGCAGCCACGTCGGACTAGCGGATCAAGAGACCCAGTACTTC